Here is one T cell receptor (beta chain) with its context. Sequenced by immunoSEQ multiplex PCR; TCRdb stores in-frame clones only, minus some. The repertoire holds approximately 160,000 clones, with around 90% as singletons. Germline CDR1 SEHNR, CDR2 FQNEAQ (reference sequence). Trimming pared 4 bases from V and 3 bases from J, leaving 18 bases between. This CDR3 comprises 16 residues. The data belong to a study of control samples from healthy donors and cancer patients. The gene calls are TRBV7-9 and TRBJ2-5; D might be TRBD2 (7 bases). Sample: blood. The TCR originated in a woman between 35 and 50 years old in good health. The CDR3 spells CASSSAGAGAKETQYF. CDR3 DNA: TGTGCCAGCAGCTCTGCGGGGGCAGGGGCAAAAGAGACCCAGTACTTC.